This passage covers 4 T cell receptor beta chains from one sample sequenced in a study of ipilimumab plus nivolumab after autologous stem cell transplantation. The method was immunoSEQ multiplex PCR; TCRdb's version includes in-frame clones alone and lacks a portion of them. The sample yields 8,000 to 13,000 clones, approximately 72% seen once. The sequencing here drew on PBMCs, taken in a trial of ipilimumab plus nivolumab as post-transplant consolidation. The receptor source for this set is a male donor with diffuse large B-cell lymphoma.

DNA of the CDR3: TGTGCCTGGAGTCAGGGAACCTATGGCTACACCTTC. This gives the protein CAWSQGTYGYTF. J is TRBJ1-2 and V is TRBV30, with D possibly TRBD1 on 5 matching bases. In germline, CDR1 is GTSNPN, CDR2 SVGIG (reference sequence). This CDR3 has 12 residues. V was clipped by 2 bases and J by 4 bases, with 8 bases between them.

The chain employs TRBV7-8 and TRBJ2-7, with a weak D call TRBD1 (6 bases). Trimming removed 3 bases at V and 3 bases at J, with 15 bases between. The CDR3 runs to 15 residues. Germline loops: CDR1 SGHVS, CDR2 FQNEAQ. The CDR3 DNA follows: TGTGCCAGCAGCTTGATCCCGGGACACTTCTACGAGCAGTACTTC. This codes for CASSLIPGHFYEQYF. Filled out from reference TRBV7-8 and TRBJ2-7, the complete variable domain reads GAGVSQSPRYKVAKRGQDVALRCDPISGHVSLFWYQQALGQGPEFLTYFQNEAQLDKSGLPSDRFFAERPEGSVSTLKIQRTQQEDSAVYLCASSLIPGHFYEQYFGPGTRLTVT.

The rearrangement joins TRBV29-1 to TRBJ1-5; D gene uncertain. Germline V gene lookup returns CDR1 SQVTM and CDR2 ANQGSEA. The V and J ends lost 6 bases and 2 bases respectively, with 17 bases between them. This CDR3 contains 15 residues. CDR3: CSVADGVLGNQPQHF. The CDR3 DNA reads as TGCAGCGTCGCTGACGGGGTTCTCGGCAATCAGCCCCAGCATTTT. The variable domain in full, with the rest retrieved from reference TRBV29-1 and TRBJ1-5, is SAVISQKPSRDICQRGTSLTIQCQVDSQVTMMFWYRQQPGQSLTLIATANQGSEATYESGFVIDKFPISRPNLTFSTLTVSNMSPEDSSIYLCSVADGVLGNQPQHFGDGTRLSIL.

CDR3 DNA sequence: TGTGCCAGCACCGCTCAGCCGAACACTGAAGCTTTCTTT. Protein: CASTAQPNTEAFF. The V call is TRBV9, the J call TRBJ1-1; no firm D call. The CDR3 runs 13 residues. Looked up from germline, CDR1 is SGDLS and CDR2 is YYNGEE. V was cut by 6 bases and J by 1 base, with 10 bases left in between.